The sequence of this T cell receptor beta chain was determined in a study of blood T cell repertoires in COVID-19. For the study at large: The samples span acute and convalescent COVID-19 from the United States, Italy and Spain. PBMCs, B-cell-depleted T cells, or T cells provided the cDNA or gDNA that made up the material.

Using immunoSEQ multiplex PCR, the repertoire was profiled, and TCRdb retains in-frame clones only, with some absent. The table has about 270,000 clones, roughly 90% seen once. The trim removed 3 bases at V and 7 bases at J, leaving 5 bases unmatched. The CDR3 is 13 amino acids. Participants came from roughly 23 US areas, aged about 18 to 95 years. Clinical histories supplied by participants themselves formed the basis of cohort assignment. This clonotype originated in a woman aged 35 to 49 with acute COVID-19. The genes are TRBV12-3 or TRBV12-4 and TRBJ1-1; 7 bases agree with TRBD1. The sample consisted of PBMCs or T cells enriched from blood (not recorded which). The CDR3: CASSFGTDSEAFF. CDR3 bases: TGTGCCAGCAGTTTCGGGACAGACAGTGAAGCTTTCTTT.